The source of this T cell receptor beta chain is a study of CD8+CD57+ T cells in acquired aplastic anemia. Points from the study as a whole: Patients and controls shared over 25 CD8+ CDR3 sequences, which appeared highly expressed in patients and within their immunodominant clones. Controls did not differ significantly from patients in CD8+ Simpson's diversity.

A note on this clonotype: Its specificity is not known.

V was pared by 3 bases and J by 9 bases, with 12 bases between. The CDR3 is 14 residues long. The germline V gene has CDR1 SGHDN and CDR2 FVKESK. All patients picked for sequencing had shown, by flow cytometry, an expansion of CD8+CD57+ cells. Among the patients, all had severe acquired aplastic anemia. No therapy was given to patients before blood sampling. The study profiled TCR beta VDJ and CDR3 using genomic DNA as template. TCRdb re-called the reads with MiXCR, one entry per CDR3 protein. The sample records over 150,000 distinct CDR3 sequences, 60% to 80% being singletons. The sample taken for sequencing was sorted CD4+, CD8+, or CD8+CD57+ T cells (not recorded which) from PBMCs. The V and J genes are TRBV14 and TRBJ1-6; D is undetermined. The source of this sequence is a human donor with aplastic anemia. CDR3 sequence: CASSHSRIPSPLHF. CDR3 sequence (DNA): TGTGCCAGCAGCCACAGTCGGATCCCTTCACCCCTCCACTTT.